The entry below gives a single T cell receptor (beta chain) sequence along with its context. Its antigen is currently unknown. The sample comes from a study of shared clonotypes between healthy human individuals. The wider study: Each donor's CD8 memory used one plate, CD8 naive two, each CD4 subset three. Study findings and constraints: Compared with memory subsets, naive subsets generally had larger estimated richness.

CD45RO-negative, CCR7-positively selected cells formed the naive CD8 fraction, excluding terminally differentiated effector memory CD45RA+ cells. Trimming took 0 bases from V and 3 from J, leaving 8 bases between them. Germline V gives CDR1 LNHNV, CDR2 YYDKDF (reference sequence). This CDR3 region has 14 residues. Execution of the assay was at deep level. Original analysis: Without quality scores, immunoSEQ junctional reads could not be filtered like full-length reads. TCRdb's table, derived via immunoSEQ multiplex PCR, lists solely in-frame clones and lacks some. D and trimming come from the DNA, and the V and J calls and clone size come from that table. Of around 2.1 million clones in the sample, around 93% were seen once.

This sequence was found in a man between 18 and 35 years old in good health. Some clones in this sample may be carry-over from other donors' samples. What was sequenced was naive CD8+ T cells from PBMCs. The chain combines TRBV15 with TRBJ2-5; TRBD2 is a possible D gene (6 bases). This CDR3 reads CATSREGGEETQYF. The CDR3 coding sequence is TGTGCCACCAGCAGAGAGGGGGGAGAAGAGACCCAGTACTTC.